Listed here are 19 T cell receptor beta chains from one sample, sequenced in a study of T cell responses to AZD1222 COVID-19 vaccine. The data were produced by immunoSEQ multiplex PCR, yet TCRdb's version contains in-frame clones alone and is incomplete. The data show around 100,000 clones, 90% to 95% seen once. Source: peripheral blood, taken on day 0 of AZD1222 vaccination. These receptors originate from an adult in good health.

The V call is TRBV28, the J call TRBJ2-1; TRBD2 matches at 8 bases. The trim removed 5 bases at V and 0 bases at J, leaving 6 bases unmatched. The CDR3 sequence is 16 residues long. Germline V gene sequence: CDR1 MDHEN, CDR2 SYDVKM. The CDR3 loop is CASSLNGGGSYNEQFF. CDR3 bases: TGTGCCAGCAGTCTGAACGGGGGGGGCTCCTACAATGAGCAGTTCTTC.

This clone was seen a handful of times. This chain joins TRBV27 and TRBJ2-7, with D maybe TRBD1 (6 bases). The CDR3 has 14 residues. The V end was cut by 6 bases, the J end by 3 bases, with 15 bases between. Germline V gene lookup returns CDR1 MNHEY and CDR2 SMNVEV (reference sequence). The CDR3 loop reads CASSPSRGGYEQYF. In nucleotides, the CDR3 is TGTGCCAGCAGCCCTTCCAGAGGGGGCTACGAGCAGTACTTC.

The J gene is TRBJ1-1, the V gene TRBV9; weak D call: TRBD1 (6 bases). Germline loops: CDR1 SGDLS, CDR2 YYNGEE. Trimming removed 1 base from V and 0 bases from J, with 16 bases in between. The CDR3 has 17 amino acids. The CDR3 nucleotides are TGTGCCAGCAGCGTATTATTCCGAGCAGGGGTGAACACTGAAGCTTTCTTT. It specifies CASSVLFRAGVNTEAFF.

CDR3 DNA: TGTGCCAGCAGCTTAGGGCTGGGCACTGAAGCTTTCTTT. Amino acids: CASSLGLGTEAFF. This rearrangement joins TRBV5-6 to TRBJ1-1; D remains ambiguous. The length of the CDR3 is 13 residues. Germline V gene lookup returns CDR1 SGHDT and CDR2 YYEEEE. The V and J ends lost 2 bases and 4 bases respectively, with 9 bases between them.

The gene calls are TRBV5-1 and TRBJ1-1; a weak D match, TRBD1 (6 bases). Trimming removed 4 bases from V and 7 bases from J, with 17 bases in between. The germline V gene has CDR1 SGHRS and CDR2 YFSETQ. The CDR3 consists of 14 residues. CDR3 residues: CASSARVEGGEAFF. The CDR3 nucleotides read TGCGCCAGCAGCGCGAGGGTCGAAGGGGGTGAAGCTTTCTTT. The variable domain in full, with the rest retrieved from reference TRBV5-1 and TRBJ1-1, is KAGVTQTPRYLIKTRGQQVTLSCSPISGHRSVSWYQQTPGQGLQFLFEYFSETQRNKGNFPGRFSGRQFSNSRSEMNVSTLELGDSALYLCASSARVEGGEAFFGQGTRLTVV.

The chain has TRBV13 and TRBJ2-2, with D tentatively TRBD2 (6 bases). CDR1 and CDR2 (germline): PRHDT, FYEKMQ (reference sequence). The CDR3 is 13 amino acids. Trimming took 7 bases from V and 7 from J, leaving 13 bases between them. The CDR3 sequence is CASNQPEGGELFF. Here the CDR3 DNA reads TGTGCCAGCAACCAACCGGAGGGCGGGGAGCTGTTTTTT.

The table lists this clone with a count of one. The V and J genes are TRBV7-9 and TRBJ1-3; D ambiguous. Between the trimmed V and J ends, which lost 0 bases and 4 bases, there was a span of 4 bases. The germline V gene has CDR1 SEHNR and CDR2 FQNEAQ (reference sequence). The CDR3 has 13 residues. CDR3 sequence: CASSLAEGNTIYF. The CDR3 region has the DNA TGTGCCAGCAGCTTAGCAGAGGGAAACACCATATATTTT.

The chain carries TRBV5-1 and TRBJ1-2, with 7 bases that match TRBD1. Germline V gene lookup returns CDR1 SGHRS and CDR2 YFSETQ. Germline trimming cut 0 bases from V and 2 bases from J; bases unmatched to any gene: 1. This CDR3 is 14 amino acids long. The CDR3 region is CASSLGQGNYGYTF. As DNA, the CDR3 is TGCGCCAGCAGCTTGGGACAGGGAAACTATGGCTACACCTTC.

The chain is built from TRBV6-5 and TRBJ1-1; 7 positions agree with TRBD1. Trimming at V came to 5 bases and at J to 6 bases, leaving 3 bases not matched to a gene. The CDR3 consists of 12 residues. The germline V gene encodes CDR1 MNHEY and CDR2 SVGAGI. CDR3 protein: CASSKQGSEAFF. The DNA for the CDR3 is TGTGCCAGCAGTAAACAGGGGTCTGAAGCTTTCTTT.

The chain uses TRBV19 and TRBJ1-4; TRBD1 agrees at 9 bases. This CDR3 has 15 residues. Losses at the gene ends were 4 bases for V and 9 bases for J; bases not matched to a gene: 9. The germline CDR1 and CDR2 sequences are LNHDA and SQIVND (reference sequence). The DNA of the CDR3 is TGTGCCAGTAGTAGGACAGGGGAACCAGGGAAAAAACTGTTTTTT. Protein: CASSRTGEPGKKLFF. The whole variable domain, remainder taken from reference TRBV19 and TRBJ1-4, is DGGITQSPKYLFRKEGQNVTLSCEQNLNHDAMYWYRQDPGQGLRLIYYSQIVNDFQKGDIAEGYSVSREKKESFPLTVTSAQKNPTAFYLCASSRTGEPGKKLFFGSGTQLSVL.

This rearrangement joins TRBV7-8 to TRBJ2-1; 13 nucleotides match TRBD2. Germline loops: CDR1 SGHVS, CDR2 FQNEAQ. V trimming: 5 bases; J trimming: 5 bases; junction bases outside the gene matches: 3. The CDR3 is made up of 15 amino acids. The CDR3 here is CASSLGLAGHNEQFF. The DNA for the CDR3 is TGTGCCAGCAGCCTGGGACTAGCGGGGCACAATGAGCAGTTCTTC.

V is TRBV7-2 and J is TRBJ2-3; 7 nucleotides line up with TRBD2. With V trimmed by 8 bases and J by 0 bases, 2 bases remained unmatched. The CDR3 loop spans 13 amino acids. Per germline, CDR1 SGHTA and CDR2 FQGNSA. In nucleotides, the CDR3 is TGTGCCAGCGGGGGGGTAAGCACAGATACGCAGTATTTT. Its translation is CASGGVSTDTQYF. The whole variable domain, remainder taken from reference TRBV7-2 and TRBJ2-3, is GAGVSQSPSNKVTEKGKDVELRCDPISGHTALYWYRQSLGQGLEFLIYFQGNSAPDKSGLPSDRFSAERTGGSVSTLTIQRTQQEDSAVYLCASGGVSTDTQYFGPGTRLTVL.

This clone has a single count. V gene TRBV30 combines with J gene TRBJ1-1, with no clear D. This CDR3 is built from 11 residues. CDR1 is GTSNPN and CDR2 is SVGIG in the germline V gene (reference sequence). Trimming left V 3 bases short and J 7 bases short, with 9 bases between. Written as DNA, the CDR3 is TGTGCCTGGAGAGCAAAGGGTGAAGCTTTCTTT. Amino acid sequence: CAWRAKGEAFF. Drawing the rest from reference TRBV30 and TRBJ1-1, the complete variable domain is SQTIHQWPATLVQPVGSPLSLECTVEGTSNPNLYWYRQAAGRGLQLLFYSVGIGQISSEVPQNLSASRPQDRQFILSSKKLLLSDSGFYLCAWRAKGEAFFGQGTRLTVV.

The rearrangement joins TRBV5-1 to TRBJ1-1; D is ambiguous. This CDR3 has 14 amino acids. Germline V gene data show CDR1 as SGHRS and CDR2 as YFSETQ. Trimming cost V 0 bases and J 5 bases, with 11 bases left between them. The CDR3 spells CASSLAGGRTEAFF. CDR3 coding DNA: TGCGCCAGCAGCTTGGCAGGCGGCCGAACTGAAGCTTTCTTT.

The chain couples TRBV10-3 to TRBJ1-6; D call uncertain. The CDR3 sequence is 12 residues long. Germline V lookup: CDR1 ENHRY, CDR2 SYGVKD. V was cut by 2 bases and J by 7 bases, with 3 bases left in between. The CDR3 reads CAISEQNSPLHF. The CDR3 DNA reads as TGTGCCATCAGTGAGCAGAATTCACCCCTCCACTTT.

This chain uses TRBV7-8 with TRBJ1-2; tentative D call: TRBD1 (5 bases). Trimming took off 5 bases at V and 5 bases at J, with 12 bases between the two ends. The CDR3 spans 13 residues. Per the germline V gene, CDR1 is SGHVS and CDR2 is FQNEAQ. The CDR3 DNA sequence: TGTGCCAGCAGCGCTGGACACGGGTATGGCTACACCTTC. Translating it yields CASSAGHGYGYTF.

The CDR3 here is CASSSDRKQETQYF. The CDR3 coding sequence is TGTGCCAGTAGTTCCGACAGAAAACAAGAGACCCAGTACTTC. V usage is TRBV19 and J usage is TRBJ2-5; tentative D call: TRBD1 (5 bases). The V gene lost 5 bases and the J gene lost 2 bases, with 12 bases spanning the gap. Germline CDR1 is LNHDA and CDR2 is SQIVND (reference sequence). This CDR3 is 14 amino acids long.

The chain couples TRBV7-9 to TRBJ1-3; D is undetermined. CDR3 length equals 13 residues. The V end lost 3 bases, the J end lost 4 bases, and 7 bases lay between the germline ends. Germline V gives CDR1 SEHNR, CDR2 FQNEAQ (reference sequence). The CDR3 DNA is TGTGCCAGCAGCTTCGGCTCGGGAAACACCATATATTTT. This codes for CASSFGSGNTIYF.

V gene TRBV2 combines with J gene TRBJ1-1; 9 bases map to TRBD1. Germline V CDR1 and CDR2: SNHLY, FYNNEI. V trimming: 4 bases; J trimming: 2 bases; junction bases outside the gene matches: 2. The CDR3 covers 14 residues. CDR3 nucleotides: TGTGCCAGCAGTGGGGACAGGGTTAACACTGAAGCTTTCTTT. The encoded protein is CASSGDRVNTEAFF.